The 22 T cell receptor beta chains reported below all come from one sample, sequenced in a study of cytomegalovirus exposure and HLA in healthy donors (dated 2017 in TCRdb). Preparation of the library involved the immunoSEQ multiplex PCR assay. A mixture of 60 forward primers for TCR Vbeta segments and 13 reverse primers for TCR Jbeta segments was used in the multiplex PCR. TCRdb retrieved this table from immuneACCESS and kept in-frame rearrangements only. Not all clones are present; in checked studies, unresolved V genes account for under half, and no reason is known for the remainder. This sample comprises roughly 120,000 clones, about three quarters of them detected only once. The top ten clones comprise just under 3% of the sample. Sequenced material: PBMCs. The source is a woman aged 60 to 75 in good health and CMV-seropositive.

This clone was counted only a few times. This sequence joins TRBV4-2 and TRBJ1-3; D gene uncertain. This CDR3 has 16 residues. Trimming took off 5 bases at V and 2 bases at J, with 16 bases between the two ends. CDR1 and CDR2 from the germline V gene are LGHNA and YNFKEQ. Here the CDR3 reads CASSKSELETGNTIYF. The CDR3 coding sequence is TGTGCCAGCAGCAAAAGCGAACTAGAGACTGGAAACACCATATATTTT.

The chain employs TRBV13 and TRBJ2-1; TRBD2 is a possible D gene (5 bases). V shed 4 bases and J shed 15 bases, with 13 bases lying between them. From germline, CDR1 is PRHDT and CDR2 FYEKMQ (reference sequence). The length of the CDR3 is 11 residues. CDR3 sequence reads: CASSYRLAPFF. The CDR3 DNA follows: TGTGCCAGCAGCTACCGCCTAGCTCCGTTCTTC. Supplemented by reference TRBV13 and TRBJ2-1, the full variable domain reads AAGVIQSPRHLIKEKRETATLKCYPIPRHDTVYWYQQGPGQDPQFLISFYEKMQSDKGSIPDRFSAQQFSDYHSELNMSSLELGDSALYFCASSYRLAPFFGPGTRLTVL.

The chain joins TRBV7-2 to TRBJ2-7; 8 positions match TRBD1. CDR1 is SGHTA and CDR2 is FQGNSA in the germline V gene. The CDR3 covers 14 residues. V trimming: 5 bases; J trimming: 4 bases; junction bases outside the gene matches: 7. CDR3 in amino acids: CASSITGGGYEQYF. CDR3 nucleotide sequence: TGTGCCAGCAGCATTACAGGGGGTGGTTACGAGCAGTACTTC.

The rearrangement uses TRBV5-4 and TRBJ1-2; D remains ambiguous. Per germline, CDR1 SGHNT and CDR2 YYREEE (reference sequence). Trimming cost V 0 bases and J 1 base, with 16 bases left between them. The CDR3 runs to 17 residues. CDR3 sequence reads: CASSLAGFRKVNYGYTF. The DNA for the CDR3 is TGTGCCAGCAGCTTGGCTGGCTTCAGAAAAGTTAACTATGGCTACACCTTC. Filled out from reference TRBV5-4 and TRBJ1-2, the complete variable domain reads ETGVTQSPTHLIKTRGQQVTLRCSSQSGHNTVSWYQQALGQGPQFIFQYYREEENGRGNFPPRFSGLQFPNYSSELNVNALELDDSALYLCASSLAGFRKVNYGYTFGSGTRLTVV.

The J gene is TRBJ2-5, the V gene TRBV9; 8 nucleotides match TRBD2. Germline CDR1 is SGDLS and CDR2 is YYNGEE. V lost 0 bases, J lost 4 bases, and 8 bases stayed unmatched. This CDR3 region has 16 residues. CDR3 bases: TGTGCCAGCAGCGTAGGTTCTAGCGGGTGGGGAGAGACCCAGTACTTC. Translating gives CASSVGSSGWGETQYF.

This clone was observed once. V is TRBV7-6 and J is TRBJ2-5, with 9 bases matching TRBD1. V lost 10 bases, J lost 2 bases, and 5 bases stayed unmatched. Germline CDR1 SGHVS, CDR2 FNYEAQ. The CDR3 loop spans 13 amino acids. Here the CDR3 DNA reads TGTGCCACTGGACAGGGGCAACAAGAGACCCAGTACTTC. This codes for CATGQGQQETQYF. Combining the CDR3 with reference TRBV7-6 and TRBJ2-5 gives the whole variable domain GAGVSQSPRYKVTKRGQDVALRCDPISGHVSLYWYRQALGQGPEFLTYFNYEAQQDKSGLPNDRFSAERPEGSISTLTIQRTEQRDSAMYRCATGQGQQETQYFGPGTRLLVL.

The chain joins TRBV5-5 to TRBJ1-1; possible D gene TRBD1, 5 bases. This CDR3 is built from 14 residues. V was trimmed by 6 bases and J by 1 base, leaving 13 bases between them. The germline V gene has CDR1 SGHKS and CDR2 YYEKEE (reference sequence). CDR3 coding DNA: TGTGCCAGCACCCAGGGACTGGAGAACACTGAAGCTTTCTTT. Translation gives CASTQGLENTEAFF.

The chain combines TRBV5-1 with TRBJ2-1; 11 positions match TRBD2. The V segment lost 6 bases and the J segment 3 bases; nucleotides outside the gene matches: 2. CDR1 SGHRS and CDR2 YFSETQ come from the germline V gene. CDR3 length: 14 residues. The CDR3 DNA follows: TGCGCCAGCAAAACTAGCGGGAGCTACAATGAGCAGTTCTTC. This gives the protein CASKTSGSYNEQFF.

This rearrangement joins TRBV29-1 to TRBJ2-7; 8 bases are a match to TRBD2. CDR3 length equals 17 residues. Germline CDR1 SQVTM, CDR2 ANQGSEA. J lost 2 bases, V lost 5 bases, and 17 bases had no gene match. The CDR3 region is CSVRGIVASGSPYEQYF. DNA for the CDR3: TGCAGCGTTCGGGGTATAGTTGCGAGCGGGAGCCCCTACGAGCAGTACTTC.

The chain has TRBV27 and TRBJ2-1; no reliable D call. The CDR3 runs 14 residues. Germline CDR1 MNHEY, CDR2 SMNVEV (reference sequence). V was cut by 3 bases and J by 2 bases, with 8 bases left in between. CDR3 protein: CASSLGSPYNEQFF. CDR3 nucleotides: TGTGCCAGCAGTTTGGGCTCTCCCTACAATGAGCAGTTCTTC.

This clone was found once. The chain couples TRBV4-1 to TRBJ2-7; maybe TRBD2 (6 bases). The CDR3 consists of 15 residues. Trimming cost V 1 base and J 3 bases, with 13 bases left between them. CDR1 is MGHRA and CDR2 is YSYEKL in the germline V gene. The CDR3 here is CASSQGWRGNYEQYF. CDR3 DNA sequence: TGCGCCAGCAGCCAAGGTTGGCGGGGCAACTACGAGCAGTACTTC.

J is TRBJ2-7 and V is TRBV28; D is possibly TRBD2 (5 bases). CDR3 length: 14 residues. Germline values: CDR1 MDHEN, CDR2 SYDVKM. Trimming stripped 8 bases from V and 6 bases from J, with 20 bases between. This CDR3 reads CASAHGGAAGEQYF. CDR3 in DNA: TGTGCCAGCGCCCATGGCGGAGCGGCGGGCGAGCAGTACTTC.

V gene TRBV2 combines with J gene TRBJ1-1, with 9 bases aligning to TRBD1. The ends lost 9 bases at V and 6 bases at J; junction bases unmatched: 14. CDR1 is SNHLY, CDR2 FYNNEI, per germline. The CDR3 is 15 amino acids. In nucleotides, the CDR3 is TGTGCCAGTACAGCACAGGGGGCGCAGGTATCTGAAGCTTTCTTT. Protein sequence: CASTAQGAQVSEAFF. The full variable domain, completed using reference TRBV2 and TRBJ1-1, is EPEVTQTPSHQVTQMGQEVILRCVPISNHLYFYWYRQILGQKVEFLVSFYNNEISEKSEIFDDQFSVERPDGSNFTLKIRSTKLEDSAMYFCASTAQGAQVSEAFFGQGTRLTVV.

V gene TRBV5-6 combines with J gene TRBJ1-2; D is unresolved. The germline V and J ends were trimmed by 2 bases and 2 bases, with 16 bases remaining between them. This CDR3 is 16 amino acids long. The V gene's germline CDR1 is SGHDT and CDR2 YYEEEE. The CDR3 region has the DNA TGTGCCAGCAGCTTTGGGAGGGTCGGGGTAAACTATGGCTACACCTTC. Encoded protein: CASSFGRVGVNYGYTF.

This sequence joins TRBV29-1 and TRBJ2-7; tentative D call: TRBD1 (6 bases). Germline V gene sequence: CDR1 SQVTM, CDR2 ANQGSEA. The length of the CDR3 is 13 residues. Trimming took 4 bases from V and 3 from J, leaving 13 bases between them. CDR3 sequence reads: CSVVSQGFYEQYF. CDR3 DNA sequence: TGCAGCGTTGTGAGTCAGGGGTTCTACGAGCAGTACTTC.

The CDR3, as DNA: TGCGCCAGCAGCCTCAGGGTCGGGAGCAATCAGCCCCAGCATTTT. Translated: CASSLRVGSNQPQHF. The rearrangement links TRBV4-1 to TRBJ1-5; a weak D match, TRBD1 (5 bases). The V end was cut by 4 bases, the J end by 1 base, with 11 bases between. Germline V gene sequence: CDR1 MGHRA, CDR2 YSYEKL. The CDR3 totals 15 residues.

This chain uses TRBV4-2 with TRBJ2-2; D perhaps matches TRBD2 (7 bases). Trimming left V 1 base short and J 7 bases short, with 16 bases between. This CDR3 comprises 16 residues. Germline V gives CDR1 LGHNA, CDR2 YNFKEQ. CDR3 sequence (DNA): TGTGCCAGCAGCCAAGCGCGCGGGGGCGTCGGCGGGGAGCTGTTTTTT. This translates into CASSQARGGVGGELFF.

The chain uses TRBV4-2 and TRBJ2-1, with 7 positions matching TRBD2. The V gene end was trimmed by 6 bases and the J gene end by 4 bases; junction bases not matched to a gene: 9. Germline lookup yields CDR1 LGHNA and CDR2 YNFKEQ. The CDR3 totals 15 residues. The CDR3 DNA is TGTGCCAGCAGTAGCGGGTCTAGCGTATACAATGAGCAGTTCTTC. Translating it yields CASSSGSSVYNEQFF.

This chain connects TRBV4-1 to TRBJ2-7; the match to TRBD1 covers 8 bases. The CDR3 contains 16 residues. Unmatched junction bases numbered 10, after V lost 3 bases and J lost 3 bases. In germline, CDR1 is MGHRA, CDR2 YSYEKL. The CDR3 DNA reads as TGCGCCAGCAGCCACGTAGGGACAGGTAGCGGCTACGAGCAGTACTTC. Its translation: CASSHVGTGSGYEQYF.

The chain is built from TRBV4-2 and TRBJ1-2; D might be TRBD1 (6 bases). CDR3 length: 16 amino acids. Trimming cost V 4 bases and J 0 bases, with 15 bases left between them. The V gene's germline CDR1 is LGHNA and CDR2 YNFKEQ. CDR3 coding DNA: TGTGCCAGCAGCCTAGCGATACAGGGAGCTAACTATGGCTACACCTTC. Translated: CASSLAIQGANYGYTF.

The chain couples TRBV18 to TRBJ2-5, with 9 nucleotides matching TRBD2. The germline gives CDR1 KGHSH, CDR2 LQKENI. This CDR3 region has 14 residues. V gave up 4 bases and J gave up 3 bases; unmatched junction bases: 3. The CDR3 coding sequence is TGTGCCAGCTCACTCTTAGCGGGAGAAGAGACCCAGTACTTC. Translating it yields CASSLLAGEETQYF.

This clone was observed once. The rearrangement joins TRBV6-1 to TRBJ2-2, with 7 bases lining up with TRBD1. This CDR3 is 14 amino acids long. V shed 6 bases and J 3 bases; nucleotides not matched to a gene: 4. The V gene's germline CDR1 is MNHNS and CDR2 SASEGT. The CDR3 DNA reads TGTGCCAGCAGCCGACAGGGAGACACCGGGGAGCTGTTTTTT. It is translated as CASSRQGDTGELFF.